This entry lists 30 T cell receptor beta chains sequenced from one sample in a study of monozygotic twins with inflammatory bowel disease. Reprocessing the 5' RACE reads, TCRdb reports a single entry for every CDR3 protein and omits DNA. This specimen shows around 400,000 distinct CDR3 sequences; the ten leading clones hold approximately 2.3%. Sequenced material: blood. The source is a human donor with ulcerative colitis or Crohn's disease, or a healthy co-twin of an affected twin (not recorded which).

This chain uses TRBV12-3 or TRBV12-4 with TRBJ1-2. This CDR3 region has 14 residues. This CDR3 is CASSLLHGRDGYTF.

The chain combines TRBV5-1 with TRBJ1-2; checking the TCRdb D call of TRBD1 is not possible without DNA. The CDR3 is 15 residues long. From germline, CDR1 is SGHRS and CDR2 YFSETQ. The CDR3 is CASSRTPDANYSYTF.

This chain uses TRBV9 with TRBJ2-1; the TCRdb D gene call, TRBD1, has no DNA to confirm it. Germline V CDR1 and CDR2: SGDLS, YYNGEE. The CDR3 loop spans 16 amino acids. The CDR3 sequence is CASSVSGGGLDNEQFF.

V gene TRBV7-2 combines with J gene TRBJ2-7; with no DNA, the TCRdb D assignment of TRBD1 cannot be verified. From germline, CDR1 is SGHTA and CDR2 FQGNSA. This CDR3 is built from 13 residues. The CDR3 sequence: CASSSDGVKEQYF. Full variable domain (outside the CDR3, taken from reference TRBV7-2 and TRBJ2-7): GAGVSQSPSNKVTEKGKDVELRCDPISGHTALYWYRQSLGQGLEFLIYFQGNSAPDKSGLPSDRFSAERTGGSVSTLTIQRTQQEDSAVYLCASSSDGVKEQYFGPGTRLTVT.

V is TRBV7-2 and J is TRBJ1-2; there is no DNA to check the TCRdb D call of TRBD1. Germline V gene lookup returns CDR1 SGHTA and CDR2 FQGNSA. CDR3 length equals 16 residues. This chain's CDR3 is CASSLGGTGGNYGYTF.

The J gene is TRBJ2-1, the V gene TRBV12-3 or TRBV12-4; TCRdb's D call, TRBD1, is unchecked because there is no DNA. The CDR3 is made up of 20 amino acids. This CDR3 is CASSTLLDWGLGGSYNEQFF.

This chain links TRBV5-1 with TRBJ2-1; the TCRdb call, TRBD1, lacks DNA for checking. The CDR3 covers 15 residues. Germline V lookup: CDR1 SGHRS, CDR2 YFSETQ. This CDR3 reads CASRVAGASYNEQFF.

The chain couples TRBV5-1 to TRBJ2-2; the D call of TRBD2 rests on TCRdb alone, since no DNA is present to check it. The CDR3 covers 13 residues. CDR1 is SGHRS, CDR2 YFSETQ, per germline. The CDR3 region is CASSLEGLGELFF.

The chain carries TRBV7-9 and TRBJ1-1. From germline, CDR1 is SEHNR and CDR2 FQNEAQ (reference sequence). The CDR3 is made up of 11 amino acids. This CDR3 is CASSYGSEAFF.

The chain employs TRBV27 and TRBJ2-5. The CDR3 length is 13 residues. Germline V gene sequence: CDR1 MNHEY, CDR2 SMNVEV (reference sequence). The CDR3 reads CASSSPYQETQYF.

The rearrangement joins TRBV5-1 to TRBJ2-7. In germline, CDR1 is SGHRS, CDR2 YFSETQ. There are 14 residues in the CDR3. The CDR3 protein is CASKVGSLSYEQYF. Combining the CDR3 with reference TRBV5-1 and TRBJ2-7 gives the whole variable domain KAGVTQTPRYLIKTRGQQVTLSCSPISGHRSVSWYQQTPGQGLQFLFEYFSETQRNKGNFPGRFSGRQFSNSRSEMNVSTLELGDSALYLCASKVGSLSYEQYFGPGTRLTVT.

This chain joins TRBV11-2 and TRBJ2-1; TCRdb's D gene call, TRBD2, goes unchecked for lack of DNA. CDR1 SGHAT and CDR2 FQNNGV come from the germline V gene. The CDR3 extends over 15 amino acids. This CDR3 reads CASSLEFSGGNEQFF.

CDR3 amino acids: CASSFHAGQGEQYF. V is TRBV5-5 and J is TRBJ2-7; TCRdb's assignment of TRBD1 cannot be checked, as there is no DNA. Germline V gene sequence: CDR1 SGHKS, CDR2 YYEKEE (reference sequence). The CDR3 loop spans 14 amino acids.

This chain connects TRBV7-2 to TRBJ2-1; absent DNA, TCRdb's TRBD1 call cannot be checked. CDR3 size: 16 residues. CDR1 is SGHTA, CDR2 FQGNSA, per germline. Here the CDR3 reads CASRPTGAVRYNEQFF. The complete variable domain, with remaining parts taken from reference TRBV7-2 and TRBJ2-1, reads GAGVSQSPSNKVTEKGKDVELRCDPISGHTALYWYRQSLGQGLEFLIYFQGNSAPDKSGLPSDRFSAERTGGSVSTLTIQRTQQEDSAVYLCASRPTGAVRYNEQFFGPGTRLTVL.

The gene calls are TRBV12-3 or TRBV12-4 and TRBJ2-5. This CDR3 spans 15 amino acids. CDR3 residues: CASSPAVSHQETQYF.

The rearrangement joins TRBV20-1 to TRBJ2-2; the D call from TCRdb, TRBD2, cannot be confirmed without DNA. This CDR3 has 15 residues. The germline V gene has CDR1 DFQATT and CDR2 SNEGSKA (reference sequence). CDR3 in amino acids: CSARDGGGNTGELFF.

V and J are TRBV5-6 and TRBJ2-3; TCRdb lists TRBD1, though no DNA is available to test this call. The CDR3 is made up of 15 amino acids. Looked up from germline, CDR1 is SGHDT and CDR2 is YYEEEE. The CDR3 region is CASSPGGGPTDTQYF.

The chain couples TRBV5-6 to TRBJ1-4; the D call of TRBD1 rests on TCRdb alone, since no DNA is present to check it. This CDR3 is 13 amino acids long. Per the germline V gene, CDR1 is SGHDT and CDR2 is YYEEEE. The CDR3 sequence is CASTLGGNEKLFF.

J is TRBJ2-1 and V is TRBV14; TCRdb lists TRBD1, though no DNA is available to test this call. The CDR3 loop spans 16 amino acids. CDR1 is SGHDN and CDR2 is FVKESK in the germline V gene. CDR3 amino acids: CASSQVYGQPYNEQFF.

The rearrangement links TRBV2 to TRBJ1-1. The CDR3 has 15 amino acids. Germline V gene lookup returns CDR1 SNHLY and CDR2 FYNNEI. CDR3 sequence: CDSSDGPDLNTEAFF. Filled out from reference TRBV2 and TRBJ1-1, the complete variable domain reads EPEVTQTPSHQVTQMGQEVILRCVPISNHLYFYWYRQILGQKVEFLVSFYNNEISEKSEIFDDQFSVERPDGSNFTLKIRSTKLEDSAMYFCDSSDGPDLNTEAFFGQGTRLTVV.

CDR3 residues: CASSPGGATYEQYF. The genes are TRBV7-2 and TRBJ2-7; TCRdb's assignment of TRBD2 cannot be checked, as there is no DNA. Germline assignment: CDR1 SGHTA and CDR2 FQGNSA. The CDR3 has 14 amino acids.

The CDR3 loop reads CASSFTSGNKETQYF. The chain employs TRBV11-2 and TRBJ2-5; the TCRdb D gene call, TRBD2, has no DNA to confirm it. The CDR3 contains 15 residues. Germline CDR1 and CDR2: SGHAT and FQNNGV.

The chain carries TRBV4-2 and TRBJ2-7; without DNA, the TCRdb call of TRBD2 cannot be checked. Germline V gene data show CDR1 as LGHNA and CDR2 as YNFKEQ. The CDR3 runs to 17 residues. This chain's CDR3 is CASSPGFSGAPLGEQYF.

V usage is TRBV29-1 and J usage is TRBJ1-1. Per the germline V gene, CDR1 is SQVTM and CDR2 is ANQGSEA. This CDR3 contains 12 residues. The CDR3 loop reads CSVGQLNTEAFF.

The chain uses TRBV25-1 and TRBJ1-6; the TRBD1 assignment by TCRdb is unverifiable without DNA. CDR1 and CDR2 (germline): MGHDK, SYGVNS. This CDR3 has 16 amino acids. The CDR3 is CASSPTGQGNNSPLHF.

The rearrangement links TRBV7-6 to TRBJ2-2; TCRdb names TRBD1, which stays unverified in the absence of DNA. This CDR3 has 15 amino acids. CDR1 and CDR2 from the germline V gene are SGHVS and FNYEAQ. The CDR3 sequence: CASSPARGNTGELFF.

V usage is TRBV4-2 and J usage is TRBJ1-3; TCRdb indicates TRBD1, and absent DNA this call remains unverified. The CDR3 extends over 17 amino acids. Germline V gives CDR1 LGHNA, CDR2 YNFKEQ. The CDR3 here is CASSQERGTWGGNTIYF.

The chain couples TRBV7-9 to TRBJ2-1; absent DNA, TCRdb's TRBD1 call cannot be checked. CDR1 and CDR2 (germline): SEHNR, FQNEAQ (reference sequence). CDR3 length: 14 residues. The CDR3 loop reads CASSLALPGSGQFF.

This chain joins TRBV27 and TRBJ2-2; the TRBD2 assignment by TCRdb is unverifiable without DNA. CDR1 MNHEY and CDR2 SMNVEV come from the germline V gene (reference sequence). CDR3 length: 14 residues. The CDR3 protein is CASSVLAGDGELFF.

This rearrangement joins TRBV28 to TRBJ1-5; as DNA is missing, the TRBD1 call by TCRdb cannot be tested. Germline V gene lookup returns CDR1 MDHEN and CDR2 SYDVKM. This CDR3 region has 14 residues. CDR3: CASSVTASNQPQHF.